Sequencing of this T cell receptor (beta chain) was carried out in a study of early T cells in non-severe SARS-CoV-2 infection listed by TCRdb under 2021. For context, the study as a whole: Because TCR sequencing was done on bulk RNA from unsorted whole blood, the alpha and beta chains could not be paired.

Many counts were recorded for this clonotype. The antigen it recognizes is unknown. It has no much larger one-base neighbor in the sample; base qualities were not kept. A case-control design nested within a healthcare worker cohort in London, UK, was used, with weekly nasopharyngeal swab PCR tests and blood sampling performed. Between 23 and 31 March 2020, the week of the UK lockdown, healthcare workers were enrolled and then followed up weekly for as long as 16 weeks. Receptor libraries were prepared by 5' RACE. TCRdb records NextSeq 500 as the sequencer. Unique molecular identifiers were attached to individual cDNA molecules in the TCR library protocol so that sequencing error and PCR bias could be corrected. Both TCR alpha and beta chains were sequenced, and tight co-correlation was observed between alpha and beta sequence abundances in each sample. From the authors' description of their analysis: Decombinator V4 was used to annotate TCR sequences for V gene, J gene and CDR3. TCRs were defined as expanded if a significant change between any two time points was detected under a Poisson model with p below 0.0001. TCR abundances were normalised to the total number of TCRs sequenced in each sample and reported as counts per million. MAIT TCRs were defined by TRAV1-2 paired with TRAJ12, TRAJ20 or TRAJ33, and iNKT TCRs by TRAV10 paired with TRAJ18. VDJdb, accessed 1 November 2021, was searched for CMV, EBV and SARS-CoV-2 annotated TCRs, with TCRs annotated for multiple antigens excluded. The raw public reads went through TCRdb reprocessing: fastp at Q25, MiXCR clone calling, in-frame beta chains kept. Each CDR3 protein appears once, grouped with its most common genes and DNA. V and J calls and clone size were set by TCRdb, not the authors. This sample holds approximately 58,000 distinct CDR3 sequences; roughly 12% were observed only once. The top ten clones comprise over 2% of the sample.

V is cut by 2 bases and J by 2 bases, and the space between the germline ends is 14 bases. From the cysteine through the phenylalanine, the CDR3 covers 16 amino acids. Only CDR3 DNA remains: 48 bases, in frame from the first base. CDR1 and CDR2, per the germline V gene (reference sequence), are LNHNV and YYDKDF. Results and caveats for the whole study, not just this receptor: VDJdb matching was skewed toward anti-spike CD8 responses and likely underestimated virus-specific expansions, missing private and CD4 specificities.

The receptor chain draws on TRBV15 and TRBJ2-3; 6 matching bases give a weak D call of TRBD1. The TCR originated in an adult who was a healthcare worker with PCR-confirmed SARS-CoV-2 infection or an uninfected control (not recorded which). This specimen was whole blood, taken at baseline. The CDR3 reads CATSRQGLDFTDTQYF. The DNA sequence is as follows: TGTGCCACCAGCAGACAGGGGCTAGACTTCACAGATACGCAGTATTTT.